Listed below are T cell receptor beta chains from one sample, sequenced in a study of response to subunit inactivated influenza vaccine. TCRdb used MiXCR to reprocess the RT-PCR reads, holding one entry per CDR3 protein. The table includes about 830,000 distinct CDR3 sequences, about 18% detected once. Sequenced material: PBMCs from blood, taken roughly 5 days after vaccination. All receptors derive from a man aged 45-65 years who received an inactivated influenza vaccine. CDR3s include the opening cysteine and the closing phenylalanine or tryptophan. Each record gives: J gene, V gene, D gene, clone size, CDR3 DNA, CDR3 protein. D genes are given only for firm matches. Clone size is not always given. Where it is, it says once, few, many or a class for expanded clones.

TRBJ2-5 TRBV7-2 . . TGTGCCAGCAGCTTAGGGGCGGGTCTGGAGACCCAGTACTTC CASSLGAGLETQYF
TRBJ1-5 TRBV20-1 . few TGCAGTGCTAGAAGACAGTTTAATCAGCCCCAGCATTTT CSARRQFNQPQHF
TRBJ2-1 TRBV29-1 TRBD2 . TGCAGCGTGCGGGAGGGATGGGAATACAATGAGCAGTTCTTC CSVREGWEYNEQFF
TRBJ2-7 TRBV6-2/TRBV6-3 . . TGTGCCAGCAGTTATTTACTCGGGGGCCGGAGCTCCTACGAGCAGTACTTC CASSYLLGGRSSYEQYF
TRBJ2-5 TRBV14 . few TGTGCCAGCAGCCAGAGCGTGGCACCCCAAGAGACCCAGTACTTC CASSQSVAPQETQYF
TRBJ2-1 TRBV20-1 TRBD2 few TGCAGTGCTAGGACCCCCCTGGCGGGGGGGTACAATGAGCAGTTCTTC CSARTPLAGGYNEQFF
TRBJ2-7 TRBV18 TRBD1 . TGTGCCAGCTCATCGGACAGGGATTCCTACGAGCAGTACTTC CASSSDRDSYEQYF
TRBJ1-1 TRBV6-5 . few TGTGCCAGCAGTTACCCTCGCAGGGGCGTGTACACTGAAGCTTTCTTT CASSYPRRGVYTEAFF
TRBJ2-7 TRBV7-2 . . TGTGCCAGCAGCCGTTATATCGGGGGGCCGCGGGAGCAGTACTTC CASSRYIGGPREQYF
TRBJ1-1 TRBV12-3/TRBV12-4 . many TGTGCCAGCAGTCTCTTCGGGGGGAACACTGAAGCTTTCTTT CASSLFGGNTEAFF
TRBJ1-4 TRBV12-3/TRBV12-4 . few TGTGCCAGCAGGCCTAATCTAGGGGAAAAACTGTTTTTT CASRPNLGEKLFF
TRBJ2-5 TRBV29-1 . many TGCAGCGTTGAGGTGCCCCATGCACAAGAGACCCAGTACTTC CSVEVPHAQETQYF
TRBJ2-2 TRBV2 . . TGTGCCAGCAGGGATCCGATTTGGACACCGAACACCGGGGAGCTGTTTTTT CASRDPIWTPNTGELFF
TRBJ1-1 TRBV24-1 . few TGTGCCACCAGTGACGCAGGGGATGCCACTGAAGCTTTCTTT CATSDAGDATEAFF
TRBJ2-1 TRBV7-8 . . TGTGCCAGCAGCTACGCTCAAAATCGTGAGCAGTTCTTC CASSYAQNREQFF
TRBJ2-5 TRBV6-2/TRBV6-3 . few TGTGCCAGCGGAGTCAGGGAAGAGACCCAGTACTTC CASGVREETQYF